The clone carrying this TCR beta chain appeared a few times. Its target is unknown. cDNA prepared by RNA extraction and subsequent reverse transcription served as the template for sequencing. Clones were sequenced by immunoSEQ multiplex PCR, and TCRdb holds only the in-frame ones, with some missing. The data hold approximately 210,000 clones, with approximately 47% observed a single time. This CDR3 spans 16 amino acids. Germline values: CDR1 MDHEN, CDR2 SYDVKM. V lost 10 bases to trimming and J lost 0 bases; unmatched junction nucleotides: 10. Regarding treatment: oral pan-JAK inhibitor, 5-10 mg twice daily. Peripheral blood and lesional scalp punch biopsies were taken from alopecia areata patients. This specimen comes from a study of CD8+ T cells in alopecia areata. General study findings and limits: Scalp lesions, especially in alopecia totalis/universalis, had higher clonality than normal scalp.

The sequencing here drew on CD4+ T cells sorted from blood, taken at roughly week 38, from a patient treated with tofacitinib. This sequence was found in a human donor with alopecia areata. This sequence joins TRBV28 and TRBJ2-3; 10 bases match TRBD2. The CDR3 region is CATHRASGRSTDTQYF. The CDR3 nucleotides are TGTGCCACTCACAGGGCTAGCGGGAGAAGCACAGATACGCAGTATTTT.